One sample yielded the 32 T cell receptor beta chains listed below, sequenced in a study of T cell responses to AZD1222 COVID-19 vaccine. The protocol was immunoSEQ multiplex PCR, while the TCRdb copy is restricted to in-frame clones and leaves out a portion. The data contain around 190,000 clones, approximately 92% of them singletons. This specimen was peripheral blood, taken on day 0 of AZD1222 vaccination. The source of these receptors is an adult in good health.

The J gene is TRBJ1-5, the V gene TRBV19; D perhaps matches TRBD1 (6 bases). Germline V gene lookup returns CDR1 LNHDA and CDR2 SQIVND (reference sequence). V shed 5 bases and J shed 3 bases, with 11 bases lying between them. The CDR3 contains 14 residues. CDR3 sequence reads: CASSPQGPNQPQHF. CDR3 DNA: TGTGCCAGTAGTCCACAGGGTCCCAATCAGCCCCAGCATTTT.

The chain links TRBV7-2 to TRBJ1-5; D is uncertain. V was pared by 5 bases and J by 1 base, with 9 bases between. This CDR3 has 14 amino acids. Germline loops: CDR1 SGHTA, CDR2 FQGNSA. CDR3 DNA sequence: TGTGCCAGCAGCGCCCAACAGAGCAATCAGCCCCAGCATTTT. Encoded protein: CASSAQQSNQPQHF.

The rearrangement links TRBV4-2 to TRBJ1-5; 8 positions agree with TRBD1. This CDR3 spans 15 amino acids. V lost 3 bases, J lost 0 bases, and 1 base stayed unmatched. Germline values: CDR1 LGHNA, CDR2 YNFKEQ. The CDR3 DNA reads TGTGCCAGCAGCCAGGGACAGGCTAGCAATCAGCCCCAGCATTTT. Protein sequence: CASSQGQASNQPQHF.

The V gene is TRBV29-1, the J gene TRBJ2-1, with D possibly TRBD1 on 5 matching bases. CDR3 length equals 12 residues. V was shortened by 7 bases and J by 6 bases, with 13 bases between the two germline ends. Germline CDR1 reads SQVTM; CDR2 reads ANQGSEA. The CDR3 is CSAWGYGNEQFF. The CDR3 region has the DNA TGCAGCGCTTGGGGCTACGGCAATGAGCAGTTCTTC.

In regard to this clone: This same CDR3 is encoded by further DNA sequences in the sample. This chain connects TRBV12-3 or TRBV12-4 to TRBJ1-2; no clear D gene. The CDR3 loop spans 13 amino acids. Trimming cost V 3 bases and J 2 bases, with 7 bases left between them. The CDR3 sequence: CASSFGANYGYTF. CDR3 nucleotide sequence: TGTGCCAGCAGTTTTGGTGCGAACTATGGCTACACCTTC.

V usage is TRBV2 and J usage is TRBJ1-2, with unresolved D. The CDR3 loop spans 16 amino acids. V lost 7 bases, J lost 8 bases, and 26 bases lay in between. Germline V gene sequence: CDR1 SNHLY, CDR2 FYNNEI. The CDR3 DNA sequence: TGTGCCAGCATTGGATACGGAGGGCCCAGAACGGGAGGCTACACCTTC. It codes for CASIGYGGPRTGGYTF.

The rearrangement joins TRBV6-6 to TRBJ2-3, with D perhaps matching TRBD2 (6 bases). The germline V gene encodes CDR1 MNHNY and CDR2 SVGAGI (reference sequence). Deletions cut 6 bases from V and 4 bases from J, with 14 bases between. The CDR3 contains 14 residues. The CDR3 region is CASSLWGDADTQYF. The CDR3 DNA reads as TGTGCCAGCAGCCTTTGGGGGGACGCAGATACGCAGTATTTT.

The chain is built from TRBV4-2 and TRBJ1-4; D unresolved. Germline V gene sequence: CDR1 LGHNA, CDR2 YNFKEQ. The V end lost 0 bases, the J end lost 1 base, and 6 bases lay between the germline ends. This CDR3 is built from 15 residues. CDR3 region: CASSQDRRTNEKLFF. CDR3 bases: TGTGCCAGCAGCCAAGACAGAAGAACTAATGAAAAACTGTTTTTT.

The chain couples TRBV6-1 to TRBJ1-2; D is undetermined. CDR1 is MNHNS and CDR2 is SASEGT in the germline V gene. The V and J ends lost 3 bases and 8 bases respectively, with 13 bases between them. The CDR3 has 13 residues. The CDR3 nucleotides are TGTGCCAGCAGTGAGTTTCTTGGGCGGGGCTACACCTTC. It codes for CASSEFLGRGYTF.

The gene calls are TRBV6-5 and TRBJ1-1; 9 bases map to TRBD1. From germline, CDR1 is MNHEY and CDR2 SVGAGI. With 6 bases clipped from V and 2 bases from J, the junction kept 7 bases outside the gene matches. The length of the CDR3 is 15 residues. The CDR3 nucleotides are TGTGCCAGCAGCGGATGGGACAGGGATAACACTGAAGCTTTCTTT. Residues: CASSGWDRDNTEAFF.

The V and J genes are TRBV9 and TRBJ1-2; D ambiguous. This CDR3 region has 14 residues. V lost 0 bases to trimming and J lost 6 bases, with 12 bases between them. Germline-derived CDR1 and CDR2 are SGDLS and YYNGEE. The CDR3 nucleotides read TGTGCCAGCAGCGTAGAGGGCGGGCGCAATGGCTACACCTTC. Translating gives CASSVEGGRNGYTF.

CDR3: CASSLGPAGGGGSYEQYF. DNA for the CDR3: TGTGCCAGCAGCTTAGGGCCCGCGGGTGGCGGGGGCTCCTACGAGCAGTACTTC. The V gene is TRBV7-2, the J gene TRBJ2-7, with 7 positions matching TRBD2. Per the germline V gene, CDR1 is SGHTA and CDR2 is FQGNSA. Trimming at V came to 1 base and at J to 0 bases, leaving 12 bases not matched to a gene. The length of the CDR3 is 18 residues. The full variable domain, with the rest looked up from reference TRBV7-2 and TRBJ2-7, is GAGVSQSPSNKVTEKGKDVELRCDPISGHTALYWYRQSLGQGLEFLIYFQGNSAPDKSGLPSDRFSAERTGGSVSTLTIQRTQQEDSAVYLCASSLGPAGGGGSYEQYFGPGTRLTVT.

This clone has only a few counts. The chain uses TRBV5-1 and TRBJ1-2; a weak D match, TRBD1 (6 bases). The CDR3 covers 15 residues. Germline CDR1 SGHRS, CDR2 YFSETQ. The germline V and J ends were trimmed by 9 bases and 8 bases, with 26 bases remaining between them. The CDR3: CAIQFKSGTTSGYTF. The CDR3 coding sequence is TGCGCCATCCAATTCAAATCCGGGACAACGTCCGGCTACACCTTC.

The chain joins TRBV6-2 or TRBV6-3 to TRBJ2-3, with D possibly TRBD2 on 5 matching bases. Germline V lookup: CDR1 MNHEY, CDR2 SVGEGT. The V end was cut by 2 bases, the J end by 0 bases, with 12 bases between. The CDR3 has 16 residues. The DNA for the CDR3 is TGTGCCAGCAGTTACAACGGGGTAGCTAGCACAGATACGCAGTATTTT. Translated, it gives CASSYNGVASTDTQYF.

This clone was observed a handful of times. This sequence joins TRBV19 and TRBJ1-4; D unresolved. The V gene lost 8 bases and the J gene lost 2 bases, with 15 bases spanning the gap. The V gene's germline CDR1 is LNHDA and CDR2 SQIVND (reference sequence). This CDR3 has 15 residues. DNA of the CDR3: TGTGCCAGTTCTTTTGGCCTCTCCACTAATGAAAAACTGTTTTTT. Translating gives CASSFGLSTNEKLFF.

This chain uses TRBV9 with TRBJ1-2; tentatively, D is TRBD1 (6 bases). The length of the CDR3 is 15 residues. Germline V gene lookup returns CDR1 SGDLS and CDR2 YYNGEE. The ends were cut back, 4 bases at V and 4 bases at J, with 17 bases in the middle. The CDR3 coding sequence is TGTGCCAGCAGCCCCCGGGACATCCAGCTCTATGGCTACACCTTC. This sequence encodes CASSPRDIQLYGYTF.

V and J are TRBV5-1 and TRBJ1-1; D not certain. Trimming took off 4 bases at V and 1 base at J, with 8 bases between the two ends. There are 13 residues in the CDR3. Germline V CDR1 and CDR2: SGHRS, YFSETQ. The CDR3 loop is CASSEQTNTEAFF. CDR3 nucleotides: TGCGCCAGCAGCGAACAGACGAACACTGAAGCTTTCTTT.

This chain connects TRBV6-1 to TRBJ2-3, with 9 bases aligning to TRBD2. The CDR3 has 19 residues. The V gene's germline CDR1 is MNHNS and CDR2 SASEGT. Trimming took 2 bases from V and 0 from J; bases not matched to a gene: 12. CDR3 sequence (DNA): TGTGCCAGCAGTGAACGCTTTGTAGGCGGGGGGGCAAGCACAGATACGCAGTATTTT. Amino acid sequence: CASSERFVGGGASTDTQYF.

This chain uses TRBV10-1 with TRBJ2-3, with 16 bases matching TRBD2. The CDR3 extends over 22 amino acids. Germline V gene sequence: CDR1 WNHNN, CDR2 SYGVQD (reference sequence). V lost 0 bases to trimming and J lost 2 bases; unmatched junction nucleotides: 14. The CDR3 spells CASSESKPGLAGGTPNTDTQYF. As DNA, the CDR3 is TGCGCCAGCAGTGAGTCAAAGCCGGGACTAGCGGGAGGGACCCCTAACACAGATACGCAGTATTTT.

This chain connects TRBV20-1 to TRBJ1-5; unclear D gene. Germline V gene lookup returns CDR1 DFQATT and CDR2 SNEGSKA (reference sequence). V lost 3 bases, J lost 5 bases, and 8 bases lay in between. The CDR3 consists of 12 residues. DNA of the CDR3: TGCAGTGCTAGTCTCCCCCATCAGCCCCAGCATTTT. Its translation: CSASLPHQPQHF.

The V call is TRBV29-1, the J call TRBJ1-1; D is unclear. The germline V gene encodes CDR1 SQVTM and CDR2 ANQGSEA. CDR3 size: 13 residues. The V gene lost 4 bases and the J gene lost 1 base, with 10 bases spanning the gap. CDR3: CSVGAFRNTEAFF. The CDR3, as DNA: TGCAGCGTTGGGGCCTTTAGGAACACTGAAGCTTTCTTT.

The chain recombines TRBV4-2 with TRBJ2-7; 7 bases map to TRBD2. This CDR3 is 14 amino acids long. Germline V CDR1 and CDR2: LGHNA, YNFKEQ. The trim removed 4 bases at V and 1 base at J, leaving 4 bases unmatched. This chain's CDR3 is CASSPYGGSYEQYF. As DNA, the CDR3 is TGTGCCAGCAGCCCCTACGGGGGGTCCTACGAGCAGTACTTC.

This clone was picked up one time. CDR3 DNA: TGTGCCAGCAGCCACAAGACAGGGGAGGAAACGTATGGCTACACCTTC. Amino acids: CASSHKTGEETYGYTF. The chain has TRBV5-8 and TRBJ1-2; TRBD1 aligns across 8 bases. The CDR3 loop spans 16 amino acids. CDR1 and CDR2 from the germline V gene are SGHTS and YDEGEE. V lost 4 bases and J lost 5; bases outside the gene matches: 13.

The CDR3 DNA follows: TGTGCCAGCAGCCCCAGAGCGGGTTTCGGGGGGGAAGAGACCCAGTACTTC. It specifies CASSPRAGFGGEETQYF. The chain has TRBV11-2 and TRBJ2-5; 8 bases are shared with TRBD2. CDR1 and CDR2 from the germline V gene are SGHAT and FQNNGV. The CDR3 sequence is 17 residues long. J gave up 3 bases and V 5 bases, and 14 bases lay outside the gene matches.

This clone was counted between two and nine times. The chain has TRBV7-9 and TRBJ1-5; D gene unclear. Trimming cost V 1 base and J 3 bases, with 1 base left between them. Germline V lookup: CDR1 SEHNR, CDR2 FQNEAQ (reference sequence). The CDR3 has 12 residues. CDR3: CASSLDNQPQHF. CDR3 bases: TGTGCCAGCAGCTTAGACAATCAGCCCCAGCATTTT.

This chain links TRBV10-3 with TRBJ1-2, with a tentative D call TRBD1 (6 bases). The CDR3 covers 15 residues. Germline lookup yields CDR1 ENHRY and CDR2 SYGVKD. Trimming took off 0 bases at V and 4 bases at J, with 12 bases between the two ends. CDR3 amino acids: CAISESGGAGYGYTF. CDR3 DNA: TGTGCCATCAGTGAGTCTGGGGGCGCGGGCTATGGCTACACCTTC.

The chain links TRBV11-2 to TRBJ1-3; TRBD1 agrees at 9 bases. CDR1 and CDR2 (germline): SGHAT, FQNNGV. This CDR3 has 17 amino acids. V was pared by 6 bases and J by 0 bases, with 9 bases of the junction left unmatched. The DNA of the CDR3 is TGTGCCAGCAGAAGAGGAGGACAGGGGAACTCTGGAAACACCATATATTTT. It codes for CASRRGGQGNSGNTIYF.

The rearrangement uses TRBV27 and TRBJ1-3; D remains unclear. Germline CDR1 and CDR2: MNHEY and SMNVEV (reference sequence). CDR3 size: 11 residues. With 6 bases removed from V and 9 bases from J, the gap between germline ends came to 9 bases. The CDR3 is CASRDSVTIYF. In nucleotides, the CDR3 is TGTGCCAGCAGGGATAGCGTCACCATATATTTT.

Turning to this clone: This sample includes further DNA sequences coding for the same CDR3. V usage is TRBV3-1 (or the pseudogene TRBV3-2) and J usage is TRBJ2-1; D may be TRBD2 (6 bases). Germline V gives CDR1 LGHDT, CDR2 YNNKEL (reference sequence). The V and J ends lost 1 base and 7 bases respectively, with 8 bases between them. CDR3 length: 13 amino acids. As DNA, the CDR3 is TGTGCCAGCAGCCAAGTTGGAGGGAATGAGCAGTTCTTC. Protein product: CASSQVGGNEQFF.

This CDR3 is CASSLDGVYGYTF. The CDR3 bases are TGCGCCAGCAGCTTGGATGGGGTCTATGGCTACACCTTC. The V call is TRBV5-1, the J call TRBJ1-2; D is uncertain. The germline CDR1 and CDR2 sequences are SGHRS and YFSETQ. V was cut by 0 bases and J by 4 bases, with 7 bases left in between. The CDR3 is 13 amino acids.

The rearrangement links TRBV4-1 to TRBJ2-3; possibly TRBD1 or TRBD2 for D (5 bases each). Germline V lookup: CDR1 MGHRA, CDR2 YSYEKL. Trimming cost V 2 bases and J 2 bases, with 14 bases left between them. This CDR3 spans 16 amino acids. CDR3 residues: CASSQFGTFFTDTQYF. For the CDR3, the DNA is TGCGCCAGCAGCCAATTCGGGACCTTCTTCACAGATACGCAGTATTTT.

The chain has TRBV12-5 and TRBJ1-1, with D possibly matching TRBD1 (6 bases). Trimming pared 3 bases from V and 8 bases from J, leaving 10 bases between. The CDR3 covers 12 residues. Germline V gene lookup returns CDR1 LGHNT and CDR2 FRNRAP. For the CDR3, the DNA is TGTGCTAGTGGTTTAGTTGACAGGGAAGCTTTCTTT. Its protein is CASGLVDREAFF.